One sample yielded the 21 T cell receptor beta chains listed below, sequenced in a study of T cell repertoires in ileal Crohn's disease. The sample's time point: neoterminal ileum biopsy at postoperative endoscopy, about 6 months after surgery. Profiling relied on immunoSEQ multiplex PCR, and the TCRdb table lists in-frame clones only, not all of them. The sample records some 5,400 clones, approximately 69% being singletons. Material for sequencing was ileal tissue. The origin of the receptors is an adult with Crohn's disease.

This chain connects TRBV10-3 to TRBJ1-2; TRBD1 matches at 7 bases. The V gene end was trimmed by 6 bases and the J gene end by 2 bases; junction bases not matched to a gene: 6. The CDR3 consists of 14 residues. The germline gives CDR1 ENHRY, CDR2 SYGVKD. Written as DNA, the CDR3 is TGTGCCATCAGGTATCAGGGGGAAAACTATGGCTACACCTTC. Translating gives CAIRYQGENYGYTF.

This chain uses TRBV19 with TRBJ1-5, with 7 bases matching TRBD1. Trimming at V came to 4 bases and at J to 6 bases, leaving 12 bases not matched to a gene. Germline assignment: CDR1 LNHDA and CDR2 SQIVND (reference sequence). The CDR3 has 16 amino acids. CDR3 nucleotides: TGTGCCAGTAGTACTAAGACAGGGACTGAAGGTCAGCCCCAGCATTTT. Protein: CASSTKTGTEGQPQHF.

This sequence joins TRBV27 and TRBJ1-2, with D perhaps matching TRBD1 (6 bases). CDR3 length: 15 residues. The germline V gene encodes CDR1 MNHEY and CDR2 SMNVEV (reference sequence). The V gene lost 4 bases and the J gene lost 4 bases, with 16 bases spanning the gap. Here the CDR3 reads CASSSGAGGIYGYTF. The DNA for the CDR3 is TGTGCCAGCAGTTCGGGGGCGGGAGGGATCTATGGCTACACCTTC.

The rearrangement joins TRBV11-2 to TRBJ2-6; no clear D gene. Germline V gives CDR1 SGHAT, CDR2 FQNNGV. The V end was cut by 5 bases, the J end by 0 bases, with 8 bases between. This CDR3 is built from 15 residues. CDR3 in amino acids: CASSPLVSGANVLTF. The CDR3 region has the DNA TGTGCCAGCAGCCCTCTTGTCTCTGGGGCCAACGTCCTGACTTTC.

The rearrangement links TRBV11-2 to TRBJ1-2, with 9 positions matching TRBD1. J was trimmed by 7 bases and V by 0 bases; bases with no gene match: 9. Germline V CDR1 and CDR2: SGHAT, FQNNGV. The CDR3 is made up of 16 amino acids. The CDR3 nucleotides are TGTGCCAGCAGCTTAGATCAGGGGGACAGGGTTTCTGGCTACACCTTC. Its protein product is CASSLDQGDRVSGYTF.

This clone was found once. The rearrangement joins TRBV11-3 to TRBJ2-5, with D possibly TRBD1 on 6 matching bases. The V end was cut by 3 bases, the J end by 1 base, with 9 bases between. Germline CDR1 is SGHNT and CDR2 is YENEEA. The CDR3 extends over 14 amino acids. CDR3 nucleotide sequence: TGTGCCAGCAGCTTGGGACACCTCCAAGAGACCCAGTACTTC. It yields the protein CASSLGHLQETQYF.

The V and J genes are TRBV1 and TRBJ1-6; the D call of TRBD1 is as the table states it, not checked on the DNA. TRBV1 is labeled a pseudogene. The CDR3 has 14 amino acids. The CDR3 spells CTSSQGPNNSPLHF. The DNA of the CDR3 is TGCACCAGCAGCCAAGGGCCGAATAATTCACCCCTCCACTTT.

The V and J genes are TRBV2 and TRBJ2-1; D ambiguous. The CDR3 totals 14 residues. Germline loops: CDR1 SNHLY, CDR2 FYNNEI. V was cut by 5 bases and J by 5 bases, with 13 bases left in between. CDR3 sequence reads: CASSQGQVNNEQFF. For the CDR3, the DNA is TGTGCCAGCAGTCAAGGGCAGGTGAACAATGAGCAGTTCTTC.

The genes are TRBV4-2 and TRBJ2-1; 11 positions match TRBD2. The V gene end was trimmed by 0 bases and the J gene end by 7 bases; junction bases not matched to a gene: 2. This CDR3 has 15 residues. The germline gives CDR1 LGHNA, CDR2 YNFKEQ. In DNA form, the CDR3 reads TGTGCCAGCAGCCAAGAGCCTAGCGGGGGGAATGAGCAGTTCTTC. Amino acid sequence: CASSQEPSGGNEQFF.

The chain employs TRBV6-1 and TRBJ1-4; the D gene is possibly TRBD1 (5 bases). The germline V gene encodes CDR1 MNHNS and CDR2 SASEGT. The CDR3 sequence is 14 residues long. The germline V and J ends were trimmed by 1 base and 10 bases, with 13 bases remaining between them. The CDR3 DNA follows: TGTGCCAGCAGTGAAGGCGGGGGTCTCCGAAAACTGTTTTTT. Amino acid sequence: CASSEGGGLRKLFF.

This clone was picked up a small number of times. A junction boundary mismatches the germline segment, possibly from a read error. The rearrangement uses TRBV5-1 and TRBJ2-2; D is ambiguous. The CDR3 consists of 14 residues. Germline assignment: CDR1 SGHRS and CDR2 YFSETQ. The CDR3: CASTPSLNTGELFF. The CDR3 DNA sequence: TGTGCCAGCACCCCCAGTTTGAACACCGGGGAGCTGTTTTTT. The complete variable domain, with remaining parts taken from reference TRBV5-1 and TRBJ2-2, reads KAGVTQTPRYLIKTRGQQVTLSCSPISGHRSVSWYQQTPGQGLQFLFEYFSETQRNKGNFPGRFSGRQFSNSRSEMNVSTLELGDSALYLCASTPSLNTGELFFGEGSRLTVL.

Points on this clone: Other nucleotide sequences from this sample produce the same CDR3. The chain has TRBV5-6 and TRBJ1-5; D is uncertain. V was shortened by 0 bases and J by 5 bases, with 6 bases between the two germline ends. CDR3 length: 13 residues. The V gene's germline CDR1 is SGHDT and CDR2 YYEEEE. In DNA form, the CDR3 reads TGTGCCAGCAGCTTGGGTCCGGATCAGCCCCAGCATTTT. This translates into CASSLGPDQPQHF.

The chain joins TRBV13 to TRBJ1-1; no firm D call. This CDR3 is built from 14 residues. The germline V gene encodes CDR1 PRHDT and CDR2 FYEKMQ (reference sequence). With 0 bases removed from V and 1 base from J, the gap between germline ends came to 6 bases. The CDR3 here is CASSLGYGNTEAFF. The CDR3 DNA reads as TGTGCCAGCAGCTTAGGCTACGGGAACACTGAAGCTTTCTTT.

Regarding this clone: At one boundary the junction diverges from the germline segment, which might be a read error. The DNA for the CDR3 is TGTGCCAGCAGTTACTCGAACAGGGAAGAGGCCCAGTACTTC. Its translation: CASSYSNREEAQYF. V is TRBV6-6 and J is TRBJ2-5; a possible D gene is TRBD1 (6 bases). CDR1 MNHNY and CDR2 SVGAGI come from the germline V gene (reference sequence). This CDR3 is 14 amino acids long.

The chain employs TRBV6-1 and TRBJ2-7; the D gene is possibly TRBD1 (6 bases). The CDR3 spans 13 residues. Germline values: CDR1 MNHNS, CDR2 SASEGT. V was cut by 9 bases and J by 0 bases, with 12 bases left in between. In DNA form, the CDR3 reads TGTGCCAGTATACAGGGATCCTCCTACGAGCAGTACGTC. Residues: CASIQGSSYEQYV.

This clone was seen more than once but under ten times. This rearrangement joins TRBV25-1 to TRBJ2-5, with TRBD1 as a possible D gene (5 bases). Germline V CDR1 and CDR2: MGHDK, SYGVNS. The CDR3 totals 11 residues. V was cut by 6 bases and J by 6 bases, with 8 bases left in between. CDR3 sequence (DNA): TGTGCCAGCAGGGACACTAAGACCCAGTACTTC. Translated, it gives CASRDTKTQYF. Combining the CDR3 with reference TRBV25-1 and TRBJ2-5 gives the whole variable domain EADIYQTPRYLVIGTGKKITLECSQTMGHDKMYWYQQDPGMELHLIHYSYGVNSTEKGDLSSESTVSRIRTEHFPLTLESARPSHTSQYLCASRDTKTQYFGPGTRLLVL.

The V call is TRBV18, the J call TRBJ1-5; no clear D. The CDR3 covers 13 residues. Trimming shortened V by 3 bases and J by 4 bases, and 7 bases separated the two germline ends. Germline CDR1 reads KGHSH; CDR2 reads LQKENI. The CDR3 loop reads CASSPHANQPQHF. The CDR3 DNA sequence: TGTGCCAGCTCACCCCATGCGAATCAGCCCCAGCATTTT.

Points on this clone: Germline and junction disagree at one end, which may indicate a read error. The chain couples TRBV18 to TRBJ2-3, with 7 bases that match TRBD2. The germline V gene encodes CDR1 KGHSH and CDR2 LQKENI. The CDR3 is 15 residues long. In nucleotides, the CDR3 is TGTGCCAGCTCCCTGGGAGCGGGAAACACAGATGCGCAGTATTTT. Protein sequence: CASSLGAGNTDAQYF.

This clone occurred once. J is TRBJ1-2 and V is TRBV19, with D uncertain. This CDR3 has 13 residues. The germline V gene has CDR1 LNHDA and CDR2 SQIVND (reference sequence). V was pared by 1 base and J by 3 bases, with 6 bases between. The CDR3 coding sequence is TGTGCCAGTAGTATAGGACGGGACTATGGCTACACCTTC. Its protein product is CASSIGRDYGYTF.

The CDR3 region is CASSPLANSFLSGEQFF. The CDR3 DNA is TGTGCCAGCAGTCCGCTAGCGAATAGTTTTTTGAGTGGTGAGCAGTTCTTC. This rearrangement joins TRBV5-6 to TRBJ2-1, with D perhaps TRBD2 (6 bases). The CDR3 loop spans 17 amino acids. CDR1 SGHDT and CDR2 YYEEEE come from the germline V gene. V dropped 5 bases and J dropped 9 bases, with 27 bases sitting between them.

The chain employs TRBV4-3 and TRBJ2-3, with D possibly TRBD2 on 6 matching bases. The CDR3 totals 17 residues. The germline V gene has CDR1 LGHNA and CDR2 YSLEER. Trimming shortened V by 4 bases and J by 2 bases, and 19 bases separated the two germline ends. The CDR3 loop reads CASSRTLSGDYTDTQYF. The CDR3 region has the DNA TGCGCCAGCAGCCGAACCCTTAGCGGAGACTACACAGATACGCAGTATTTT.